The next 14 T cell receptor beta chains were all read from a single sample in a study of shared clonotypes between healthy human individuals. Method: immunoSEQ multiplex PCR; TCRdb's copy keeps in-frame clones and lacks some. The sample has 600,000 to 750,000 clones; 55% to 75% are singletons. The sample was memory CD4+ T cells sorted from blood. The subset denotes: CD45RA-negative fraction. The origin of the receptors is a woman aged 25 to 39 in good health.

This clone appeared once. The V and J genes are TRBV7-2 and TRBJ2-1, with 8 bases lining up with TRBD2. Germline CDR1 is SGHTA and CDR2 is FQGNSA. Unmatched junction bases numbered 5, after V lost 1 base and J lost 6 bases. CDR3 length equals 15 residues. Written as DNA, the CDR3 is TGTGCCAGCAGCTTAGAGGGGCTAGCGGGCAATGAGCAGTTCTTC. Translating gives CASSLEGLAGNEQFF.

A note on this clone: This clone may be a read error of a much larger clone one base away. V gene TRBV6-6 combines with J gene TRBJ2-7; D unclear. The CDR3 is 12 amino acids. Trimming shortened V by 6 bases and J by 2 bases, and 8 bases separated the two germline ends. In germline, CDR1 is MNHNY, CDR2 SVGAGI (reference sequence). CDR3 protein: CASSPGAYEQYF. CDR3 nucleotide sequence: TGTGCCAGCAGCCCTGGAGCCTACGAGCAGTACTTC.

Concerning this clone itself: Other nucleotide sequences in the sample specify the same CDR3. This sequence joins TRBV5-1 and TRBJ1-1, with D unresolved. The germline gives CDR1 SGHRS, CDR2 YFSETQ. The CDR3 runs 15 residues. V was pared by 0 bases and J by 0 bases, with 9 bases between. CDR3 protein: CASSLAVGMNTEAFF. The CDR3 bases are TGCGCCAGCAGCTTGGCCGTAGGGATGAACACTGAAGCTTTCTTT.

The genes are TRBV11-1 and TRBJ2-1; no clear D gene. The CDR3 runs to 15 residues. Trimming removed 0 bases from V and 6 bases from J, with 12 bases in between. Germline V gene sequence: CDR1 SGHAT, CDR2 FQDESV (reference sequence). This CDR3 reads CASSLALRQGNEQFF. The CDR3 coding sequence is TGTGCCAGCAGCTTAGCGCTAAGACAAGGCAATGAGCAGTTCTTC.

The chain has TRBV4-1 and TRBJ2-7; 11 positions match TRBD1. CDR1 and CDR2 from the germline V gene are MGHRA and YSYEKL. V lost 3 bases to trimming and J lost 4 bases; unmatched junction nucleotides: 5. CDR3 size: 15 residues. The CDR3 DNA reads as TGCGCCAGCAGCCAGCCCGGACAGGGGGCGTACGAGCAGTACTTC. It yields the protein CASSQPGQGAYEQYF.

This clone was seen only a few times. J is TRBJ2-7 and V is TRBV4-2; D may correspond to TRBD1 or TRBD2 (7 bases each). In germline, CDR1 is LGHNA, CDR2 YNFKEQ. This CDR3 is 16 amino acids long. V gave up 4 bases and J gave up 0 bases, with 16 bases separating them. CDR3 sequence reads: CASSPRGGDSSYEQYF. The DNA for the CDR3 is TGTGCCAGCAGCCCCAGGGGGGGGGATTCCTCCTACGAGCAGTACTTC.

V gene TRBV18 combines with J gene TRBJ2-7; 7 positions match TRBD1. Germline V gene data show CDR1 as KGHSH and CDR2 as LQKENI. V gave up 2 bases and J gave up 3 bases; unmatched junction bases: 7. The CDR3 runs 15 residues. CDR3 in amino acids: CASSPNRDSFYEQYF. The DNA of the CDR3 is TGTGCCAGCTCACCAAACCGGGACAGTTTCTACGAGCAGTACTTC.

A few counts support this clone. The genes are TRBV29-1 and TRBJ1-1; tentative D call: TRBD1 (5 bases). The CDR3 consists of 14 residues. The ends were cut back, 6 bases at V and 2 bases at J, with 16 bases in the middle. Germline V gene sequence: CDR1 SQVTM, CDR2 ANQGSEA. The CDR3 protein is CSVKLQRGNTEAFF. CDR3 sequence (DNA): TGCAGCGTGAAACTACAGAGGGGCAACACTGAAGCTTTCTTT. Supplemented by reference TRBV29-1 and TRBJ1-1, the full variable domain reads SAVISQKPSRDICQRGTSLTIQCQVDSQVTMMFWYRQQPGQSLTLIATANQGSEATYESGFVIDKFPISRPNLTFSTLTVSNMSPEDSSIYLCSVKLQRGNTEAFFGQGTRLTVV.

In this sample, this clone turned up many times. The V gene is TRBV29-1, the J gene TRBJ1-1; D is undetermined. CDR1 is SQVTM, CDR2 ANQGSEA, per germline. Trimming removed 7 bases from V and 2 bases from J, with 8 bases in between. The CDR3 sequence is 11 residues long. CDR3 sequence reads: CSGGINTEAFF. As DNA, the CDR3 is TGCAGCGGGGGAATTAACACTGAAGCTTTCTTT.

The V gene is TRBV6-1, the J gene TRBJ2-3, with a tentative D call TRBD1 (6 bases). V was trimmed by 9 bases and J by 0 bases, leaving 13 bases between them. From germline, CDR1 is MNHNS and CDR2 SASEGT. This CDR3 is built from 14 residues. This CDR3 is CASQQGWSTDTQYF. Written as DNA, the CDR3 is TGTGCCAGTCAACAGGGATGGAGCACAGATACGCAGTATTTT.

The chain is built from TRBV11-2 and TRBJ2-3, with D possibly TRBD1 on 5 matching bases. The CDR3 sequence is 14 residues long. Trimming pared 5 bases from V and 2 bases from J, leaving 11 bases between. Germline V CDR1 and CDR2: SGHAT, FQNNGV. The CDR3 DNA reads TGTGCCAGCAGCCCTAGACAGTTCACAGATACGCAGTATTTT. It encodes CASSPRQFTDTQYF.

The sample holds one count of this clone. This chain uses TRBV6-1 with TRBJ2-1, with TRBD2 matching over 11 bases. Germline trimming cut 4 bases from V and 8 bases from J; bases unmatched to any gene: 10. Germline CDR1 MNHNS, CDR2 SASEGT. The CDR3 extends over 16 amino acids. The CDR3 DNA sequence: TGTGCCAGCAGTGCTCCGGGACTAGCGGAGGGGGATGAGCAGTTCTTC. Its protein is CASSAPGLAEGDEQFF.

At least ten counts were recorded for this clone. V is TRBV18 and J is TRBJ2-7; possibly TRBD2 for D (5 bases). Germline loops: CDR1 KGHSH, CDR2 LQKENI. V lost 4 bases and J 3 bases, leaving 13 bases between the germline ends. This CDR3 has 14 residues. CDR3 coding DNA: TGTGCCAGCTCACAAGAAGCGGATTACTACGAGCAGTACTTC. Protein sequence: CASSQEADYYEQYF. The full variable domain, its missing parts supplied by reference TRBV18 and TRBJ2-7, is NAGVMQNPRHLVRRRGQEARLRCSPMKGHSHVYWYRQLPEEGLKFMVYLQKENIIDESGMPKERFSAEFPKEGPSILRIQQVVRGDSAAYFCASSQEADYYEQYFGPGTRLTVT.

To note about this clone: The same CDR3 also results from other DNA sequences found in this sample. This chain links TRBV4-1 with TRBJ2-7, with a possible D match to TRBD2 (6 bases). Trimming pared 3 bases from V and 2 bases from J, leaving 14 bases between. The CDR3 covers 15 residues. Germline CDR1 and CDR2: MGHRA and YSYEKL. CDR3 loop: CASSQPLAGTYEQYF. CDR3 DNA sequence: TGCGCCAGCAGCCAGCCGTTGGCGGGAACCTACGAGCAGTACTTC.